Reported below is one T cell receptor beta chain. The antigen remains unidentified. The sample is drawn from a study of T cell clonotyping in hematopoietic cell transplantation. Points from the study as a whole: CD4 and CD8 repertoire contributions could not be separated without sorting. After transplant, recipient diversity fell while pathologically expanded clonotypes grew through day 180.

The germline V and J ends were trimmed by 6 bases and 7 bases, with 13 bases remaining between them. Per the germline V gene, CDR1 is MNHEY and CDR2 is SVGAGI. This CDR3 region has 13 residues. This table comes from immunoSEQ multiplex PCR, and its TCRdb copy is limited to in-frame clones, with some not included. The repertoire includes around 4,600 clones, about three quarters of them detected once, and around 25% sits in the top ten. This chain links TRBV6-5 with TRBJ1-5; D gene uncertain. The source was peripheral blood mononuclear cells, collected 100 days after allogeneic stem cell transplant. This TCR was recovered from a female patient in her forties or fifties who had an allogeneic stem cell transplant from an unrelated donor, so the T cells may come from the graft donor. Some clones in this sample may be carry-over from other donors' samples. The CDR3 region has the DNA TGTGCCAGCAGCCCGACTATGAACCAGCCCCAGCATTTT. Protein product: CASSPTMNQPQHF.